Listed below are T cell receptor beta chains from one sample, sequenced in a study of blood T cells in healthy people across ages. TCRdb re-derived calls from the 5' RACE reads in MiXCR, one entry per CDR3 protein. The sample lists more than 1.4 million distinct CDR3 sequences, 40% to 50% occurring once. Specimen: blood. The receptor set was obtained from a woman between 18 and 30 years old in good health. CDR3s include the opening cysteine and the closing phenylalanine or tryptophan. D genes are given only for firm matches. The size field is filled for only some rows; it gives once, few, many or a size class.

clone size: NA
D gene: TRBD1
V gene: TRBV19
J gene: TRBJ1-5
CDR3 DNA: TGTGCCAGCACCGGTGGACAGGGATACGAGCCCCAGCATTTT
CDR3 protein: CASTGGQGYEPQHF

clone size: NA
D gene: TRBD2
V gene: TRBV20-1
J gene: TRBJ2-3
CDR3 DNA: TGCAGTGCCCTTAATTTAGCGGGAGCTATGAATACGCAGTATTTT
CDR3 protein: CSALNLAGAMNTQYF

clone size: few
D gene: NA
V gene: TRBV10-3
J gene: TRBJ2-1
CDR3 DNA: TGTGCCATCAGTGAGCAACAGGGTTTCAATGAGCAGTTCTTC
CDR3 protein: CAISEQQGFNEQFF

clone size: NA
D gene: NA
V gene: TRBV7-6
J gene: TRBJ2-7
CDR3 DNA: TGTGCCAGCAGCTTAGACAGCCAATCCTACGAGCAGTACTTC
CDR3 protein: CASSLDSQSYEQYF

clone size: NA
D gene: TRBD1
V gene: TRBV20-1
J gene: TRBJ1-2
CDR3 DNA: TGCAGTGCTGCAGGGGGCACGCAGCTCTACACCTTC
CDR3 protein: CSAAGGTQLYTF

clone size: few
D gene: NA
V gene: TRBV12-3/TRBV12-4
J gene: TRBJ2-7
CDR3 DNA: TGTGCCAGCAGTTTGGGATTACGAGGCGACGAGCAGTACTTC
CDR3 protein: CASSLGLRGDEQYF

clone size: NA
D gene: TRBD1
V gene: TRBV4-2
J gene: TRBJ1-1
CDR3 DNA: TGTGCCAGCAGCCAGGCCGGGACAGGGGGTTCCTCTGAAGCTTTCTTT
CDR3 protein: CASSQAGTGGSSEAFF

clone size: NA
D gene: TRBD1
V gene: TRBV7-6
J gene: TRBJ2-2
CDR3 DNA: TGTGCCAGCAGCCCCCCCACAGGGGGTTGGACCGGGGAGCTGTTTTTT
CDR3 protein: CASSPPTGGWTGELFF

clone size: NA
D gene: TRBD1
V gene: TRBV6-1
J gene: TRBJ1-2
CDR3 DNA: TGTGCCAGATCGATGGGGGGACAGGGGGAGACGTACTATGGCTACACCTTC
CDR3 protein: CARSMGGQGETYYGYTF

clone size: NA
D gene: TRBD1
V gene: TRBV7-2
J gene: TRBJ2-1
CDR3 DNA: TGTGCCAACAGCCCCAGGACAGGGGGAATTAATGAGCAGTTCTTC
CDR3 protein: CANSPRTGGINEQFF

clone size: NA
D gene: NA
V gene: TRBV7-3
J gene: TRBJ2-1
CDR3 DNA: TGTGCCAGCAGCTTATGGGGGGGCGAGCAGTTCTTC
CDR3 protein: CASSLWGGEQFF

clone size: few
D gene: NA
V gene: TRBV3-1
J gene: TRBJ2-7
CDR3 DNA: TGTGCCAGCAGCCAAGTTGATTGGACAGTCTCCGAGCAGTACTTC
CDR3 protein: CASSQVDWTVSEQYF

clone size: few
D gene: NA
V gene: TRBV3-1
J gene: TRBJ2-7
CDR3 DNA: TGTGCCAGCAGCCAAGTCCGCGCCAATGGTTACGAGCAGTACTTC
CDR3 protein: CASSQVRANGYEQYF

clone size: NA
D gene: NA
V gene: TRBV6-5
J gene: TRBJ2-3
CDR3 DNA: TGTGCCAGCACGCAGGCAGGAGTAGATACGCAGTATTTT
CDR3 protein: CASTQAGVDTQYF

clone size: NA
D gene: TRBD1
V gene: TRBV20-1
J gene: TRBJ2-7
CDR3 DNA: TGCAGTGCTAGCAAGGGGGCAGGGGAGCAGTACTTC
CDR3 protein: CSASKGAGEQYF

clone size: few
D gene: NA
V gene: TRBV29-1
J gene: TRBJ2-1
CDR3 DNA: TGCAGCGTAGTTGTACAGGGGAGGTACAATGAGCAGTTCTTC
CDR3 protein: CSVVVQGRYNEQFF

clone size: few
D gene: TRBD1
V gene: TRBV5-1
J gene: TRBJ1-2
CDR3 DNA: TGCGCCAGCAGAACCTGGACAGGGACCTATGGCTACACCTTC
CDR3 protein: CASRTWTGTYGYTF

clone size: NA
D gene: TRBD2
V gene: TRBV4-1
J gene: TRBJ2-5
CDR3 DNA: TGCGCCAGCAGCCAAGGTCGGACTAGCGTTAACAATGAGCAGTACTTC
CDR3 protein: CASSQGRTSVNNEQYF

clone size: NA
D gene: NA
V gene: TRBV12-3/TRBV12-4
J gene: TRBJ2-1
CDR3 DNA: TGTGCCAGCAGTCGAACAACAGGGACCGCCTACAATGAGCAGTTCTTC
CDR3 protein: CASSRTTGTAYNEQFF

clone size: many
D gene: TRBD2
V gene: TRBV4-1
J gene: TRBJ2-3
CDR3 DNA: TGCGCCAGCAGCCCCCCCCCGGGGGGGGCGACAGATACGCAGTATTTT
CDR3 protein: CASSPPPGGATDTQYF

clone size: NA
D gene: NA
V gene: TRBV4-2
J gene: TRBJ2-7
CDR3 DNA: TGTGCCAGCAGCCCGACCGAGGGGGGATCCTACGAGCAGTACTTC
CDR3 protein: CASSPTEGGSYEQYF

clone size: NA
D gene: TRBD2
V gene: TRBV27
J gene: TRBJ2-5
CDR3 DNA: TGTGCCAGCAGTTTATCCGGACTAGCGGGAGTCCACGGGCAGTACTTC
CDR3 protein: CASSLSGLAGVHGQYF

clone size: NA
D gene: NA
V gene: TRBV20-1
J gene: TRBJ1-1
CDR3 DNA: TGCAGTGCTACGGGGTTGGGGCTGCGTCTTTCCACTGAAGCTTTCTTT
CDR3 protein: CSATGLGLRLSTEAFF

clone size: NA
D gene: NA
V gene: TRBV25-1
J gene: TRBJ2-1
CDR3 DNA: TGTGCCAGCGGAGGGACCCTTTTATCCAACAATGAGCAGTTCTTC
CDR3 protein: CASGGTLLSNNEQFF

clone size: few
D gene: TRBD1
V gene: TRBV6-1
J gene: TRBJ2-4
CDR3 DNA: TGTGCCAGCAGCTTTGATCCGGGACAGGTCAAAAACATTCAGTACTTC
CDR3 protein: CASSFDPGQVKNIQYF

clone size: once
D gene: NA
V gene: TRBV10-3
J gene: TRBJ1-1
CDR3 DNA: TGTGCCATTAGGAAAGGACAGTTGAACACTGAAGCTTTCTTT
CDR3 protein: CAIRKGQLNTEAFF

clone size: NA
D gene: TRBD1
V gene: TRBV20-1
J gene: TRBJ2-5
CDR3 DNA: TGCAGTGCCGTAAGGACAGGCCAAGAGACCCAGTACTTC
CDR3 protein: CSAVRTGQETQYF

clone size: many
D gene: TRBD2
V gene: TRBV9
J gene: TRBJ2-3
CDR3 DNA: TGTGCCAGCAGCTTTAGCGGGAGCGCAGATACGCAGTATTTT
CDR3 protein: CASSFSGSADTQYF

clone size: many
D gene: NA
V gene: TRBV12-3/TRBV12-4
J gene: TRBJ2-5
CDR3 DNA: TGTGCCAGCAGTTTTGGGGTTCAAGAGACCCAGTACTTC
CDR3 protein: CASSFGVQETQYF

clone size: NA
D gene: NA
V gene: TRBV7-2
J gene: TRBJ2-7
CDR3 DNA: TGTGCCAGCAGCGCTACCGGGACGCCGTCCTACGAGCAGTACTTC
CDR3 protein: CASSATGTPSYEQYF

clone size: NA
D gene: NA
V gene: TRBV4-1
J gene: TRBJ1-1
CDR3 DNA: TGCGCCAGCAGCCAGAAGGGGGGGGCAGGAAGCACTGAAGCTTTCTTT
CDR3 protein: CASSQKGGAGSTEAFF

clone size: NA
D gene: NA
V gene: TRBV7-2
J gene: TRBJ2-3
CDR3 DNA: TGTGCCAGCAGCTCCAGACCGATCACAGATACGCAGTATTTT
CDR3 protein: CASSSRPITDTQYF

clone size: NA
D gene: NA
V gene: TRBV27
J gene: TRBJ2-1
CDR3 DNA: TGTGCCAGCAGTTTTGGACTCCCATTCGCCAATGAGCAGTTCTTC
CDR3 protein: CASSFGLPFANEQFF

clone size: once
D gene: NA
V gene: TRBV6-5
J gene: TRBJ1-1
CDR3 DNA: TGTGCCAGCAGTTACTCGATATCTGCGAACACTGAAGCTTTCTTT
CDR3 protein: CASSYSISANTEAFF

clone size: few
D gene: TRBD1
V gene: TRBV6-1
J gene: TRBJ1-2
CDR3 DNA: TGTGCCAGCAAGAGAACAGGGGTTTATGGCTACACCTTC
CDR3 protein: CASKRTGVYGYTF

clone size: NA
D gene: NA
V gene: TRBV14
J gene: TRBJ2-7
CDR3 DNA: TGTGCCAGCAGCCAACTTTTTTATACGGAGCAGTACTTC
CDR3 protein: CASSQLFYTEQYF

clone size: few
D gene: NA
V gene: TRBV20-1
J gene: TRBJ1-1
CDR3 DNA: TGCAGTGCTAGAGATCATCAGGGGTTGAACACTGAAGCTTTCTTT
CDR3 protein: CSARDHQGLNTEAFF

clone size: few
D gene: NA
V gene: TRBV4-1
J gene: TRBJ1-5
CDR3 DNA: TGCGCCAGCAGCCAAGAAGAAGGGGCTGGCAATCAGCCCCAGCATTTT
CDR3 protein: CASSQEEGAGNQPQHF

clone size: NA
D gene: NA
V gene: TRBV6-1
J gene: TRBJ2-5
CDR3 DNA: TGTGCCAGCATTGAGAGGACTGTCGAAGAGACCCAGTACTTC
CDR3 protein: CASIERTVEETQYF

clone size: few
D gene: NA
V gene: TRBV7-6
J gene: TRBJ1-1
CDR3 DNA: TGTGCCAGCAGCTTAGGACCGCAAGGCGTCACTGAAGCTTTCTTT
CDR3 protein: CASSLGPQGVTEAFF

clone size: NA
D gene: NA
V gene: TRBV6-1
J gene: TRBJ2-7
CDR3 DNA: TGTGCCAGCAGTGGGAGTCGACAGTTGTCGGACGAGCAGTACTTC
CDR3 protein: CASSGSRQLSDEQYF

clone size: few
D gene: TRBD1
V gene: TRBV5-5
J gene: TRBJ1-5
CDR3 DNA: TGTGCCAGCAGCCTCATTACAGGGGGCAGCCAGCCCCAGCATTTT
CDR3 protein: CASSLITGGSQPQHF